This T cell receptor beta chain was identified in a study of PD-1 blockade in classical Hodgkin lymphoma. Brentuximab vedotin exposure varied among the patients, all of whom had relapsed after autologous stem cell transplantation. The repertoire was sequenced with immunoSEQ multiplex PCR; TCRdb's copy has only in-frame clones and lacks some. The sample carries 20,000 to 25,000 clones, around three quarters recorded once. Trimming took 0 bases from V and 4 from J, leaving 12 bases between them. CDR1 is SGDLS and CDR2 is YYNGEE in the germline V gene. CDR3 length: 15 amino acids. The sample here was peripheral blood mononuclear cells (PBMCs), taken before the second cycle of nivolumab. V gene TRBV9 combines with J gene TRBJ2-3; D might be TRBD2 (6 bases). The TCR was taken from a human donor with classical Hodgkin lymphoma. In DNA, the CDR3 is TGTGCCAGCAGCGTAGGGCTAGCGAGGGCAGATACGCAGTATTTT. Its protein product is CASSVGLARADTQYF.